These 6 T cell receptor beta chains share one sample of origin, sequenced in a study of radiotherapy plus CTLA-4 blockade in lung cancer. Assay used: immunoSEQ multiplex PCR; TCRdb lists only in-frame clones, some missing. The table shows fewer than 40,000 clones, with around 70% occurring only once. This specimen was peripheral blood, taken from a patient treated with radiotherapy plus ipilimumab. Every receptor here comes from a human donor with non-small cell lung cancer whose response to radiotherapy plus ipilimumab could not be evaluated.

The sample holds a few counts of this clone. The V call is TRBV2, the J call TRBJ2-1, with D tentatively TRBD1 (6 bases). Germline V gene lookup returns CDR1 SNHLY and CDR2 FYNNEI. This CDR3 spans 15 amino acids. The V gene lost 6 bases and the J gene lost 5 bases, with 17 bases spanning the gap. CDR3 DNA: TGTGCCAGCAGCAGGCAGGGGCTGGGGAACAATGAGCAGTTCTTC. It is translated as CASSRQGLGNNEQFF.

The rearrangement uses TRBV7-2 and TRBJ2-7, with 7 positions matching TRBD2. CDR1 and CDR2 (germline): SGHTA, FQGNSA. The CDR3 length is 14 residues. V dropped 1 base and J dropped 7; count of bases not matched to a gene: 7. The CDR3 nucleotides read TGTGCCAGCAGCTTAGTAGCGGGCCTGGGGGAGCAGTACTTC. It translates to CASSLVAGLGEQYF.

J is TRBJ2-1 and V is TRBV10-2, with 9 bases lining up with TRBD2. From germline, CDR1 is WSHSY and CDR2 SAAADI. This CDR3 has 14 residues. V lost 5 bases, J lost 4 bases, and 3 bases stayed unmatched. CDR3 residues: CASSNAGGYNEQFF. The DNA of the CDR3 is TGCGCCAGCAGTAATGCGGGAGGGTACAATGAGCAGTTCTTC.

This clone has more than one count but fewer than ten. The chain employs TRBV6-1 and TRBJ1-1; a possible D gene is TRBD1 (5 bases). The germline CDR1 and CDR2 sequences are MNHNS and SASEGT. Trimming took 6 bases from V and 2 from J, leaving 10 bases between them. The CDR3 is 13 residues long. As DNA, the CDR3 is TGTGCCAGCAGCCTACAGGTTAACACTGAAGCTTTCTTT. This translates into CASSLQVNTEAFF.

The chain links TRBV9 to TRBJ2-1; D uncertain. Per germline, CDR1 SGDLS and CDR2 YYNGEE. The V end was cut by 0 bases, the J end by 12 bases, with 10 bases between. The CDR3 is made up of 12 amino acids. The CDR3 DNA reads TGTGCCAGCAGCGTAGGCGGCTTGGGGCAGTTCTTC. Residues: CASSVGGLGQFF.

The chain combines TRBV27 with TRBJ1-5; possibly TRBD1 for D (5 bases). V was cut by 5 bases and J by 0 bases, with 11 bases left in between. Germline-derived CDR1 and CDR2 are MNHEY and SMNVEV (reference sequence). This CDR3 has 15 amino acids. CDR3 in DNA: TGTGCCAGCAGTGTTGACGGGGGTAGCAATCAGCCCCAGCATTTT. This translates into CASSVDGGSNQPQHF.